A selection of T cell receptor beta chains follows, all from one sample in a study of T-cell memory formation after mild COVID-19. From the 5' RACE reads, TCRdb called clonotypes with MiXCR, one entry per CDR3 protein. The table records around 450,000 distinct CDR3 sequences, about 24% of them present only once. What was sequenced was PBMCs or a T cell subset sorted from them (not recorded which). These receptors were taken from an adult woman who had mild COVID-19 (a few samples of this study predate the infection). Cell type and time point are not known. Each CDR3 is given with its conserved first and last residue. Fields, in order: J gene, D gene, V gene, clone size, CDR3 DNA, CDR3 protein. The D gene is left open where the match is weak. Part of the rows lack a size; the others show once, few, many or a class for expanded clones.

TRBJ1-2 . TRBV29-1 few TGCAGCGTTTTACGAAAGAACAGAGCTAACTATGGCTACACCTTC CSVLRKNRANYGYTF
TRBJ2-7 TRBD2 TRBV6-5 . TGTGCCAGCAGTCGATCAGCGGGGGAGTTCTACGAGCAGTACTTC CASSRSAGEFYEQYF
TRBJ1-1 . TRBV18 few TGTGCCAGCTCACCAAACCTCCGGGGTTCGAACACTGAAGCTTTCTTT CASSPNLRGSNTEAFF
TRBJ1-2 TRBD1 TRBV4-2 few TGTGCCAGCAGCGCTCGGGACAGGGGGCACGGCTACACCTTC CASSARDRGHGYTF
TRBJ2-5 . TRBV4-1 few TGCGCCAGCAGCCGTTTCCGGCTAGAACAAGAGACCCAGTACTTC CASSRFRLEQETQYF
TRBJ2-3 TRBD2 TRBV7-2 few TGTGCCAGCAGTACCACTAGCGGGAGCATAGATACGCAGTATTTT CASSTTSGSIDTQYF
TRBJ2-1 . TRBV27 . TGTGCCAGCAGTTTTAGGCTGGGTGAGCAGTTCTTC CASSFRLGEQFF
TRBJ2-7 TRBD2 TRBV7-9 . TGTGCCAGCAGCCCAGGCGGTAGCGGGAACCCTAGCTCCTACGAGCAGTACTTC CASSPGGSGNPSSYEQYF
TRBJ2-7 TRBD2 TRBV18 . TGTGCCAGCTCACCTCAGCAAACTAGCGGGGGATACTCCTACGAGCAGTACTTC CASSPQQTSGGYSYEQYF
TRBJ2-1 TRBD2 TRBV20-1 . TGCAGTGCTAGCCGACCCATAGCGGGAGCTTCACATGAGCAGTTCTTC CSASRPIAGASHEQFF
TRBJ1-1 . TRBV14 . TGTGCCAGCAGCCTAACCCATCTGGAAGCTTTCTTT CASSLTHLEAFF
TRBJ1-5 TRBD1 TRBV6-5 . TGTGCCAGCAGCCCCGACAGGGGAAGAGTCCATCAGCCCCAGCATTTT CASSPDRGRVHQPQHF
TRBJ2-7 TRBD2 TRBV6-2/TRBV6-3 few TGTGCCAGCAGACTAGCGGGAGGTTTGCAGTACTTC CASRLAGGLQYF
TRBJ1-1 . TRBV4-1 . TGCGCCAGCAGCCAAGGGGGAAGGGGTGGGGACACTGAAGCTTTCTTT CASSQGGRGGDTEAFF
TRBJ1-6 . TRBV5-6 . TGTGCCAGCAGCTTGGCCGGTGGGGCTTCACCCCTCCACTTT CASSLAGGASPLHF
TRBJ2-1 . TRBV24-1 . TGTGCCACCGCCTTGGGTGACGGCGGCTCCTACAATGAGCAGTTCTTC CATALGDGGSYNEQFF
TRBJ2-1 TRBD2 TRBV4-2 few TGTGCCAGCAGCCAAGCGCGGGGGGTTGGGAATGAGCAGTTCTTC CASSQARGVGNEQFF
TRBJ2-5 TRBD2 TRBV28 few TGTGCCAGCAGTTCCTCTAGCGGGAGGGCCTCATGGGAAGAGACCCAGTACTTC CASSSSSGRASWEETQYF
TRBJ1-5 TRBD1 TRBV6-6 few TGTGCCAGCAGTTACGATGGACAGGGGGCTATCAATCAGCCCCAGCATTTT CASSYDGQGAINQPQHF
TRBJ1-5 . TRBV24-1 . TGTGCCACCAGTGACAGGGCAGGTCAGCCCCAGCATTTT CATSDRAGQPQHF
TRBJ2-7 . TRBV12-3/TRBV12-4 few TGTGCCAGCACCCTAGGGGGGATCGAGCAGTACTTC CASTLGGIEQYF
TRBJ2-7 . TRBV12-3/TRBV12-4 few TGTGCCAGCAGTTTTGGGGGGAGGCCCCACTTC CASSFGGRPHF
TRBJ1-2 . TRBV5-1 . TGCGCCAGCAGCTTAACTTCGAACTATGGCTACACCTTC CASSLTSNYGYTF
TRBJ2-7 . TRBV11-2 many TGTGCCAGCAGCCCGGGGACTCAAAGCTCCTACGAGCAGTACTTC CASSPGTQSSYEQYF
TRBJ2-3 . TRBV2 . TGTGCCAGCAGGAACCCGCGGTTTATGGATACGCAGTATTTT CASRNPRFMDTQYF
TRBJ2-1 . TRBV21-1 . TGTGCCAGCACCCCACTTCCCCTCCCCGGGGTCTTC CASTPLPLPGVF
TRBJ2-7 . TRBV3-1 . TGTGCCAGCAGCCAAGCCTGGACAGAGACCTACGAGCAGTACTTC CASSQAWTETYEQYF
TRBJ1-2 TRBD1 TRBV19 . TGTGCCACCGTTCCACCGGGACAGGGGGGTGGCTACACCTTC CATVPPGQGGGYTF
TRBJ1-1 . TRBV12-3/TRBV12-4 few TGTGCCAGCACTCCGGCCCCCCCGAACACTGAAGCTTTCTTT CASTPAPPNTEAFF
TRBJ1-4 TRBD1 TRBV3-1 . TGTGCCAGCAGCTTCACAGGGGGGAGTAATGAAAAACTGTTTTTT CASSFTGGSNEKLFF
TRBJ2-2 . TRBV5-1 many TGCGCCAGCAGCTTGGGACAGACGAACACCGGGGAGCTGTTTTTT CASSLGQTNTGELFF
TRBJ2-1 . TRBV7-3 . TGTGCCAGCAGCTTAAGCCCGATGGGGCACAATGAGCAGTTCTTC CASSLSPMGHNEQFF
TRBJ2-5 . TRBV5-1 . TGCGCCAGCAGCCCGGGACGGGAAGGGGAGACCCAGTACTTC CASSPGREGETQYF
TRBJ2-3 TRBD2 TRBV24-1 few TGTGCCACCAGTGAGACCGGGACTAGTTTGAGGACAGATACGCAGTATTTT CATSETGTSLRTDTQYF
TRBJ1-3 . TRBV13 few TGTGCCAGCAGACCAGACTCCCGCTCTGGAAACACCATATATTTT CASRPDSRSGNTIYF
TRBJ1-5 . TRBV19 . TGTGCCAGTAGTAATGGAGGGGTCCTGCCCCAGCATTTT CASSNGGVLPQHF
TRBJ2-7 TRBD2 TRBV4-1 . TGCGCCAGCAGCCAAGCTGGGACTAGCGGGGGCTACGAGCAGTACTTC CASSQAGTSGGYEQYF
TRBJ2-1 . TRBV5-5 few TGTGCCAGCAGCTTCGGGGCGGCCCAACGGGCACATGAGCAGTTCTTC CASSFGAAQRAHEQFF
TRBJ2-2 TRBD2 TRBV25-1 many TGTGCCAGCAGTGACCGGGTACTAGCGGGAGGAACCAACACCGGGGAGCTGTTTTTT CASSDRVLAGGTNTGELFF
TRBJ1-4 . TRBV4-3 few TGCGCCAGCAGCCAAGGCGAAGGGTTCGTGGAAAAACTGTTTTTT CASSQGEGFVEKLFF
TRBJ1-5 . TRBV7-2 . TGTGCCAGCAGCTTAGTAACCAATCAGCCCCAGCATTTT CASSLVTNQPQHF
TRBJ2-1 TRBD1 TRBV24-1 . TGTGCCACCAGTGAACCCGGACAGGGTGACCAGGGTGAGCAGTTCTTC CATSEPGQGDQGEQFF
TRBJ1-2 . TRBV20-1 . TGCAGTGCCCGGACTAAGAGGGACTATGGCTACACCTTC CSARTKRDYGYTF
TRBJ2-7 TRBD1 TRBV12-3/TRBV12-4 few TGTGCCAGCAGTTTTTCCCCAGGGGGCTGGGAGCAGTACTTC CASSFSPGGWEQYF
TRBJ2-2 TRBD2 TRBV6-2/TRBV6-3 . TGTGCCAGCAGACAGAGACCACCGGGACTAGCGGGTGCTAGAATCACCGGGGAGCTGTTTTTT CASRQRPPGLAGARITGELFF
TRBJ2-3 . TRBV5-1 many TGCGCCAGCAGCTGGTGGCTAGCCGACACAGATACGCAGTATTTT CASSWWLADTDTQYF
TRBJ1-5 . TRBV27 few TGTGCCAGCAAATCAGGGGCCCTCAATCAGCCCCAGCATTTT CASKSGALNQPQHF
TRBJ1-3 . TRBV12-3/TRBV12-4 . TGTGCCAGCAGTTTCCGAATAAACACCATATATTTT CASSFRINTIYF
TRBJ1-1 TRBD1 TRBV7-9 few TGTGCCAGCAGCCCGACACCGGGACAGGGGGATGGAGCTTTCTTT CASSPTPGQGDGAFF
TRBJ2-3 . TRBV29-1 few TGCAGCGGGCTGGAGGGGCAGGATACGCAGTATTTT CSGLEGQDTQYF
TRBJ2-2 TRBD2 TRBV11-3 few TGTGCCAGCAGCTTACTAGCGGGGTCGACCGGGGAGCTGTTTTTT CASSLLAGSTGELFF
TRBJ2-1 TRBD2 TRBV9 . TGTGCCAGCAGCCCGGGACTAGCGGGAGACCTTGAGCAGTTCTTC CASSPGLAGDLEQFF
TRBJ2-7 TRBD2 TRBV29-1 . TGCAGCGTTGGCTCCGGACTAGGTCCCACCTACGAGCAGTACTTC CSVGSGLGPTYEQYF
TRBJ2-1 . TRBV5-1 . TGCGCCAGCAGCTTGGGCGGTGGTGCAGGGTTCTACAATGAGCAGTTCTTC CASSLGGGAGFYNEQFF